This T cell receptor beta chain was profiled in a study of T cell responses to AZD1222 COVID-19 vaccine (dated by TCRdb to about 2021). In the study overall: AZD1222 recipients with second doses at about 4 weeks or about 12 weeks were pooled, because spike-specific TCR depth and breadth did not differ between schedules. TCR sequencing covered about 230 trial participants: 207 given two doses of AZD1222 and about 26 given two doses of MenACWY control vaccine. Trial participants were enrolled into age subgroups of 18-55, 56-69 and 70-plus years, which contained around 150, 29 and 61 TCR-sequenced participants, respectively. The full study reports these points: A significant rise in spike-specific TCR breadth and depth was observed after two AZD1222 doses relative to day 0 and relative to MenACWY recipients. Because no day 14 peak-response samples were available, repertoires were characterized only after the peak T cell response. The 56-69-year group was small, and its depth increase did not reach significance, likely because of low power. Nearly half of unique spike-specific TCRs reportedly recognized epitopes outside regions mutated in the B.1.351 and B.1.1.7 variants. Most participants were white British and females outnumbered males, and the authors suggested that clonal diversity may have been underestimated. Vaccine-associated CD4 TCRs spanned the whole spike protein, with dominant responses in regions 160-218 and 743-854. Conclusions about previously exposed vaccinees are limited, since just five to seven AZD1222 recipients were seropositive for SARS-CoV-2 at baseline.

Remarks on this clone: The antigen it recognizes is unknown. The input lacks base qualities; no much larger clone sits a single base away.

The sample's time point, from its label and the paper: baseline before first vaccination. Samples from vaccinated people were obtained from the UK trials COV001 and COV002, which included a single-blind randomized controlled phase 2/3 trial of AZD1222 (ChAdOx1 nCoV-19) in healthy adults. For TCRbeta chain sequencing, PBMC samples were collected from trial participants at day 0 and at day 28 after the second dose. The CDR3 regions of human TCRbeta chains were analyzed by immunosequencing. The study's own analysis went as follows. Repertoire TCRs were checked for matches against a reference library of SARS-CoV-2-specific TCRs that had been generated using the MIRA antigen-specificity platform. Breadth was defined as the fraction of unique TCRs that were SARS-CoV-2-associated, and depth was defined as the fraction of total T cells that were SARS-CoV-2-associated. Using the MIRA data, each spike-specific TCR was assigned both to the spike region to which the TCR was reactive and to a CD4 or CD8 class. Log10-transformed breadth and depth values were compared by one-way ANOVA with Sidak's multiple comparisons tests. What TCRdb holds here is the immuneACCESS table cut down to in-frame rearrangements. Part of the clones is not present; checked against another copy, under half of the missing clones reflect an unresolved V gene, and the others are unexplained. Clone size and V and J calls were adopted from that table, with D and trimming inferred from the DNA. Within this sample are some 97,000 clones, with about 83% of them counted one time only. The top ten hold about 3.3% of the sample.

Trimming at the junction amounts to 1 base on V and 7 bases on J, and the germline ends lie 13 bases apart. From cysteine to phenylalanine, the CDR3 is 13 amino acids long. The kept DNA is CDR3 alone, 39 bases in frame from the first base. Reading the germline V gene gives CDR1 SQVTM and CDR2 ANQGSEA. Sample: peripheral blood, taken on day 0 of AZD1222 vaccination. This TCR came from an adult in good health. The chain links TRBV29-1 with TRBJ2-5; the D gene identity is not certain. The CDR3 region reads CSVEGDSSSTQYF. The nucleotide sequence reads as follows: TGCAGCGTTGAAGGCGACTCATCATCGACCCAGTACTTC.